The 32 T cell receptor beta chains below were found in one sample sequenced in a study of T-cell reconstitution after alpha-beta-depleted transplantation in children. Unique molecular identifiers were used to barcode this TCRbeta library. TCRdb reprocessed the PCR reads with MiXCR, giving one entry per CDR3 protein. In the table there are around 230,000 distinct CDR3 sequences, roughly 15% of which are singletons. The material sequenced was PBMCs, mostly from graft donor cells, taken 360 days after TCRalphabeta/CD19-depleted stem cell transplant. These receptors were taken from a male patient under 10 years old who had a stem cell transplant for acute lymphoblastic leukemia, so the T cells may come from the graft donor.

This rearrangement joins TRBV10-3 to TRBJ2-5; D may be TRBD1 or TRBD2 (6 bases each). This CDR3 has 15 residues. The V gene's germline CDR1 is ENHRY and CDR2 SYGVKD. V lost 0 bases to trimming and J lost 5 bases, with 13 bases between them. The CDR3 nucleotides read TGTGCCATCAGTGAGTCGGGGGGCTACCGGGAGACCCAGTACTTC. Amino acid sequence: CAISESGGYRETQYF.

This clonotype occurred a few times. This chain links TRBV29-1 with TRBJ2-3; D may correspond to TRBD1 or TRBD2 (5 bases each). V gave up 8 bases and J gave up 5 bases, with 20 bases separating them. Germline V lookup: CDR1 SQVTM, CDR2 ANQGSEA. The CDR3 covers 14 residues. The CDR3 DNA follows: TGCAGCTCAAGCTCAGGGACGGCACGAGATACGCAGTATTTT. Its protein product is CSSSSGTARDTQYF.

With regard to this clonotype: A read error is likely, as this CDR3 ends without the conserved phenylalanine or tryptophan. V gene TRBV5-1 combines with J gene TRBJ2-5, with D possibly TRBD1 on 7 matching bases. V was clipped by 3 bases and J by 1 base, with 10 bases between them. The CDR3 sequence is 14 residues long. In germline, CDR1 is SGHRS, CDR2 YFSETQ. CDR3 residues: CASSWGDSQETQYS. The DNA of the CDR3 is TGCGCCAGCAGCTGGGGGGACAGCCAAGAGACCCAGTACTCC.

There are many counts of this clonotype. The DNA of the CDR3 is TGTGCCATCAGTGAGTTACAGGCAGGAGCCAAAAACATTCAGTACTTC. Translation gives CAISELQAGAKNIQYF. The genes are TRBV10-3 and TRBJ2-4; tentative D call: TRBD1 (5 bases). The CDR3 is made up of 16 amino acids. Germline values: CDR1 ENHRY, CDR2 SYGVKD. V was trimmed by 1 base and J by 0 bases, leaving 10 bases between them.

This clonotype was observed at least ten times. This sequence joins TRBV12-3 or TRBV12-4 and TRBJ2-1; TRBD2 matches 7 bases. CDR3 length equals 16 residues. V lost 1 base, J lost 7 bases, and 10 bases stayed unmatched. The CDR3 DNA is TGTGCCAGCAGTTTAGTTTTGAAGAGGGGAGGGAATGAGCAGTTCTTC. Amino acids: CASSLVLKRGGNEQFF.

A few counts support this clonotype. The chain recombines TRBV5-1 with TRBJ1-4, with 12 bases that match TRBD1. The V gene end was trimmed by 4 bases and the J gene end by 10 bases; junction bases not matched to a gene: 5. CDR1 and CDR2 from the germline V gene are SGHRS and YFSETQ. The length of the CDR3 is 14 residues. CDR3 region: CASSPGTGGGKLFF. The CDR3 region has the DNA TGCGCCAGCAGCCCCGGGACAGGGGGCGGAAAACTGTTTTTT.

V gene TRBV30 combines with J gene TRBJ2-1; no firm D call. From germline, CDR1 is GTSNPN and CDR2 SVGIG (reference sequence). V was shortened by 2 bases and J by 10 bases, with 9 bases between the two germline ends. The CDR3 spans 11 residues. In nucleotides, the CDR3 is TGTGCCTGGAGTCCCTACCTGGAGCAGTTCTTC. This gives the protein CAWSPYLEQFF.

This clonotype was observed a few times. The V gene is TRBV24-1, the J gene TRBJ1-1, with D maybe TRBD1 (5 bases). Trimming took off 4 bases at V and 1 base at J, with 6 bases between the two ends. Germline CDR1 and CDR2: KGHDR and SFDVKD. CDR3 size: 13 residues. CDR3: CATSDTGNTEAFF. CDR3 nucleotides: TGTGCCACCAGTGACACAGGGAACACTGAAGCTTTCTTT.

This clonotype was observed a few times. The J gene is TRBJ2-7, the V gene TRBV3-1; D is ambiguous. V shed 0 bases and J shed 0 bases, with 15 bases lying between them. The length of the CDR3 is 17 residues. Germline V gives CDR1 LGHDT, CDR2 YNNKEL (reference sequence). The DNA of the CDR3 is TGTGCCAGCAGCCAAGATCTTGAATGGGTAAGCTCCTACGAGCAGTACTTC. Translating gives CASSQDLEWVSSYEQYF.

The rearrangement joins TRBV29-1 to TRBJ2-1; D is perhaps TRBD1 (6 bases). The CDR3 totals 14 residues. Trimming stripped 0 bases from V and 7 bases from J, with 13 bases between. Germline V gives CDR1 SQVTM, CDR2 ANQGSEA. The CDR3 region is CSVEDTGIRNEQFF. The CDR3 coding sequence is TGCAGCGTTGAAGACACAGGGATCAGAAATGAGCAGTTCTTC.

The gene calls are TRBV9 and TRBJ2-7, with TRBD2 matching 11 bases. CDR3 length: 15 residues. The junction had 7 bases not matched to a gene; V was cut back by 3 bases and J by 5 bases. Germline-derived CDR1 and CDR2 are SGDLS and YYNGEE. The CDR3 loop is CASSAIAGGPHEQYF. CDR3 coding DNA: TGTGCCAGCAGCGCAATAGCGGGGGGGCCCCACGAGCAGTACTTC.

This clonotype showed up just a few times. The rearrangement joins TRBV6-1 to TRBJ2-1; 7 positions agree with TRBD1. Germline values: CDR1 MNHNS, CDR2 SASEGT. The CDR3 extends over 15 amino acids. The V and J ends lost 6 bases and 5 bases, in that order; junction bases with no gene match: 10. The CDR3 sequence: CASSSGTARNNEQFF. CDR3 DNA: TGTGCCAGCAGCTCCGGGACAGCTAGAAACAATGAGCAGTTCTTC.

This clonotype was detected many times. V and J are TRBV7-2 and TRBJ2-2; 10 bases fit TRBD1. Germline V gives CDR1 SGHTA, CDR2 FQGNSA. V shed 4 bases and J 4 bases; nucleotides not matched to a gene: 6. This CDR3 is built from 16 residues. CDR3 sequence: CASSSRQGAVTGELFF. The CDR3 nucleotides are TGTGCCAGCAGCTCTAGACAGGGGGCTGTCACCGGGGAGCTGTTTTTT.

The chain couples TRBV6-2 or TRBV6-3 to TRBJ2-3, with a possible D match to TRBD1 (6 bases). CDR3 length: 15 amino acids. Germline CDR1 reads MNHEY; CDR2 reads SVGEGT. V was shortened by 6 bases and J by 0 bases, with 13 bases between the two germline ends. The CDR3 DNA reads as TGTGCCAGCAGCCTACAGGGTATCAGCACAGATACGCAGTATTTT. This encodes CASSLQGISTDTQYF.

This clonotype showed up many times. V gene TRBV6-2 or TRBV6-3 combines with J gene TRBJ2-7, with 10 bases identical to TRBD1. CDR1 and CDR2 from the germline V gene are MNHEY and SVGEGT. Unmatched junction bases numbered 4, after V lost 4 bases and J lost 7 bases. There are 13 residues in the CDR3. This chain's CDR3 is CASSSTGGLEQYF. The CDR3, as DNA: TGTGCCAGCAGTTCGACAGGGGGCCTAGAGCAGTACTTC.

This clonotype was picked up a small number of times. The chain's CDR3 is CASSGSGENEQFF. For the CDR3, the DNA is TGTGCCAGCAGCGGTAGCGGGGAGAATGAGCAGTTCTTC. The V call is TRBV2, the J call TRBJ2-1, with 8 bases identical to TRBD2. Germline-derived CDR1 and CDR2 are SNHLY and FYNNEI. The V gene end was trimmed by 6 bases and the J gene end by 7 bases; junction bases not matched to a gene: 5. The CDR3 is 13 amino acids. Together with reference TRBV2 and TRBJ2-1, the CDR3 gives the full variable domain: EPEVTQTPSHQVTQMGQEVILRCVPISNHLYFYWYRQILGQKVEFLVSFYNNEISEKSEIFDDQFSVERPDGSNFTLKIRSTKLEDSAMYFCASSGSGENEQFFGPGTRLTVL.

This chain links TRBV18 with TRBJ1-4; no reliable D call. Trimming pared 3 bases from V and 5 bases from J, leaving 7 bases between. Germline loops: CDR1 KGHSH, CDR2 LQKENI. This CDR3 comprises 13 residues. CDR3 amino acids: CASSPGTNEKLFF. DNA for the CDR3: TGTGCCAGCTCACCGGGAACGAATGAAAAACTGTTTTTT.

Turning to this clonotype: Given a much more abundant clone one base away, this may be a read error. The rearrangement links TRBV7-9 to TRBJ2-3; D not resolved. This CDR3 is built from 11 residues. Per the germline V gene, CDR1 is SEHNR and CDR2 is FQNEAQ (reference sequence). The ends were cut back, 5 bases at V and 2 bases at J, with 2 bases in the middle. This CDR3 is CASSNTDTQYF. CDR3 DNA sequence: TGTGCCAGCAGCAACACAGATACGCAGTATTTT.

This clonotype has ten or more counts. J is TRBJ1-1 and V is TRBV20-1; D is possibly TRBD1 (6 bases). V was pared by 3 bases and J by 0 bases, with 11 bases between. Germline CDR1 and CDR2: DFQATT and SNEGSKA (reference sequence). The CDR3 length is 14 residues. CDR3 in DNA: TGCAGTGCTAGTCGACAGGAAATGAACACTGAAGCTTTCTTT. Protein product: CSASRQEMNTEAFF.

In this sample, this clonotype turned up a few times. The CDR3 sequence: CASSYHSEQYF. For the CDR3, the DNA is TGTGCCAGCAGTTACCATTCCGAGCAGTACTTC. The chain links TRBV6-5 to TRBJ2-7; no clear D gene. This CDR3 is built from 11 residues. Germline assignment: CDR1 MNHEY and CDR2 SVGAGI. Trimming stripped 2 bases from V and 6 bases from J, with 5 bases between.

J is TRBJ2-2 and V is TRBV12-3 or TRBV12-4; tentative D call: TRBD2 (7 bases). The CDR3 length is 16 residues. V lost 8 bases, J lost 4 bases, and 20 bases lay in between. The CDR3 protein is CASRREAGAATGELFF. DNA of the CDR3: TGTGCCAGCCGGCGTGAGGCGGGGGCCGCCACCGGGGAGCTGTTTTTT.

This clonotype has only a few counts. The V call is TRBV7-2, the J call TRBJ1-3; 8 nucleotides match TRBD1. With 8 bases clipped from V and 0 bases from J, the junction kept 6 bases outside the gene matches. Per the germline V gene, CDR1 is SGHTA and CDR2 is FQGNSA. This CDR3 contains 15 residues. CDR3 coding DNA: TGTGCCAGCGGACAGGGAGTCAGCTCTGGAAACACCATATATTTT. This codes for CASGQGVSSGNTIYF.

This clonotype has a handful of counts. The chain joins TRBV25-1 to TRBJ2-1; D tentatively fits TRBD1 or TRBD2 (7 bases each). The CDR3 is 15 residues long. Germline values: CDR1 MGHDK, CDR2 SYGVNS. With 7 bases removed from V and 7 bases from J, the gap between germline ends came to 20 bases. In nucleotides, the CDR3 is TGTGCCAGCAATGCCATGGGCCAGGGGGGGAATGAGCAGTTCTTC. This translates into CASNAMGQGGNEQFF.

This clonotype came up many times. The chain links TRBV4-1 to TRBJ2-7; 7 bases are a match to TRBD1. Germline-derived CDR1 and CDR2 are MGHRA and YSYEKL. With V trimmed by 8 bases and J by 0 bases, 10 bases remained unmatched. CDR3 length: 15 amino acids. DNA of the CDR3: TGCGCCAGCCCTAGCCTGACAGGGCTCTCCTACGAGCAGTACTTC. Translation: CASPSLTGLSYEQYF.

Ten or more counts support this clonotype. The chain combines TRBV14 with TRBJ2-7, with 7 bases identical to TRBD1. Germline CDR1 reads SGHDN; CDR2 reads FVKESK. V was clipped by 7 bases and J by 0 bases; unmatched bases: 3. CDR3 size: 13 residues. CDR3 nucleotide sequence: TGTGCCAGCACCGGGACAGTCTCCTACGAGCAGTACTTC. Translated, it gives CASTGTVSYEQYF.

CDR3 DNA: TGTGCCAGCAGCTTTTCTAGCGGGGGGGCAGTAGGTAATGAGCAGTTCTTC. Translation gives CASSFSSGGAVGNEQFF. The J gene is TRBJ2-1, the V gene TRBV5-6, with 12 bases identical to TRBD2. This CDR3 has 17 amino acids. Germline-derived CDR1 and CDR2 are SGHDT and YYEEEE. V lost 2 bases, J lost 7 bases, and 10 bases stayed unmatched.

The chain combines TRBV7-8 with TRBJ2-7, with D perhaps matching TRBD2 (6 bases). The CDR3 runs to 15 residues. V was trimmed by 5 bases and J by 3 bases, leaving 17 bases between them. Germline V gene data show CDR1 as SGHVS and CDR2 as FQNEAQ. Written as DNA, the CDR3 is TGTGCCAGCAGCCCAATAGCGGAAAACGTCTACGAGCAGTACTTC. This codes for CASSPIAENVYEQYF.

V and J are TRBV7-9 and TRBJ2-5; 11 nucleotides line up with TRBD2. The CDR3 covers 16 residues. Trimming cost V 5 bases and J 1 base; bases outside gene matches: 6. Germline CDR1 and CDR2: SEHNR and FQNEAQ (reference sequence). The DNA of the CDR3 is TGTGCCAGCAGCACCCGGACTAGCGGGTTCCAAGAGACCCAGTACTTC. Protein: CASSTRTSGFQETQYF.

CDR3 nucleotide sequence: TGTGCCACTTCGGACAGGGGAAGGTATCAGCCCCAGCATTTT. This translates into CATSDRGRYQPQHF. The chain recombines TRBV6-2 or TRBV6-3 with TRBJ1-5, with 9 bases identical to TRBD1. The CDR3 runs 14 residues. In germline, CDR1 is MNHEY, CDR2 SVGEGT. Losses at the gene ends were 10 bases for V and 5 bases for J; bases not matched to a gene: 9.

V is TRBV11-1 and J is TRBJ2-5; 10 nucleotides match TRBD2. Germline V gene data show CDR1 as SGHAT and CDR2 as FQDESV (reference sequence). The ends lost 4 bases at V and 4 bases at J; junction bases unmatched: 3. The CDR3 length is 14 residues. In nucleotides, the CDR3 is TGTGCCAGCAGCTCCACTAGCGGGGTAGAGACCCAGTACTTC. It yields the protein CASSSTSGVETQYF.

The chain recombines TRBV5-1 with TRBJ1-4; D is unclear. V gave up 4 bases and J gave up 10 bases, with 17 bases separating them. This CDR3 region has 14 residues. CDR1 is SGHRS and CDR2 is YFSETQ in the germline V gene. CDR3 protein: CASSPDLPVRKLFF. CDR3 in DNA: TGCGCCAGCAGCCCGGACCTCCCAGTGAGAAAACTGTTTTTT. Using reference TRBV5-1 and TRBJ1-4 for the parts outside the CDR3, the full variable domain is KAGVTQTPRYLIKTRGQQVTLSCSPISGHRSVSWYQQTPGQGLQFLFEYFSETQRNKGNFPGRFSGRQFSNSRSEMNVSTLELGDSALYLCASSPDLPVRKLFFGSGTQLSVL.

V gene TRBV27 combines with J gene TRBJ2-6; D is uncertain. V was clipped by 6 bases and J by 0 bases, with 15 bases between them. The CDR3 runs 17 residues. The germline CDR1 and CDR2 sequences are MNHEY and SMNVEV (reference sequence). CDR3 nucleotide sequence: TGTGCCAGCAGGACTCGAGTTATCGACTCTGGGGCCAACGTCCTGACTTTC. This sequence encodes CASRTRVIDSGANVLTF.